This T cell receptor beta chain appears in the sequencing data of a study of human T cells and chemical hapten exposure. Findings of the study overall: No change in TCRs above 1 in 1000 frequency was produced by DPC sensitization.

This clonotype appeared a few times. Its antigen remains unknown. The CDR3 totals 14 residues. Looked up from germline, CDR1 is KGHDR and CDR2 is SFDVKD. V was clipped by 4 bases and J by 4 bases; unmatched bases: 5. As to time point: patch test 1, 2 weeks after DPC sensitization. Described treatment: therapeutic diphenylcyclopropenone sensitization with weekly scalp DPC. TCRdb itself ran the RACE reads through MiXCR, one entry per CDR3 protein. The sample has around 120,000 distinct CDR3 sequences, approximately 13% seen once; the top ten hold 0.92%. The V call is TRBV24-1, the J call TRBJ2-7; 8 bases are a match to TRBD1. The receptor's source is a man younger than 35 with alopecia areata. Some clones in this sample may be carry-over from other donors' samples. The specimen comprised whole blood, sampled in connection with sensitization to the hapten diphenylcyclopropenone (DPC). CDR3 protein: CATSDSGGLYEQYF. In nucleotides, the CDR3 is TGTGCCACCAGTGACTCAGGGGGCTTGTACGAGCAGTACTTC.